The T cell receptor (beta chain) under discussion was sequenced for a study of blood T cell repertoires in COVID-19. Overall study: From T cells, B-cell-depleted T cells, or PBMCs came the material, which was cDNA or gDNA.

This clone was seen once. The germline V and J ends were trimmed by 4 bases and 0 bases, with 6 bases remaining between them. Per germline, CDR1 KGHDR and CDR2 SFDVKD. CDR3 length equals 14 residues. Clones were read by immunoSEQ multiplex PCR, and TCRdb kept only the in-frame ones, dropping some. The table records around 86,000 clones, roughly 86% of them present only once. Sequencing was done on a sample of peripheral blood. The chain links TRBV24-1 to TRBJ2-1; D not certain. The sequence derives from a human donor with acute or convalescent COVID-19. The donor label of this sample is uncertain. This CDR3 reads CATSEGLSYNEQFF. CDR3 nucleotide sequence: TGTGCCACCAGTGAGGGCCTCTCCTACAATGAGCAGTTCTTC.